These T cell receptor beta chains were read from a single sample in a study of blood T cell repertoires in COVID-19. Sequencing used immunoSEQ multiplex PCR; TCRdb keeps in-frame clones, though not all of them. The sample gives some 200,000 clones, roughly four fifths of which show up once; approximately 4.8% is in the top ten. Material: PBMCs or T cells enriched from blood (not recorded which). These receptors were collected from a woman aged 50 to 60 who had been exposed to COVID-19. CDR3s include the opening cysteine and the closing phenylalanine or tryptophan. The order of the fields is V gene, D gene, J gene, clone size, CDR3 DNA, CDR3 protein. D genes are given only for firm matches. Part of the rows lack a size; the others show once, few, many or a class for expanded clones.

>TRBV14|-|TRBJ1-2|-
TGTGCCAGCAGTCAAGACAGGTACTTTGGCTACACCTTC
CASSQDRYFGYTF
>TRBV15|-|TRBJ1-5|-
TGTGCCACCGGGGGCTATAGCAATCAGCCCCAGCATTTT
CATGGYSNQPQHF
>TRBV7-2|-|TRBJ2-5|-
TGTGCCAGCAGCTTAGGGGCAGGACAAGAGACCCAGTACTTC
CASSLGAGQETQYF
>TRBV25-1|-|TRBJ1-6|-
TGTGCCAGCAGTGGTATATCCTATAATTCACCCCTCCACTTT
CASSGISYNSPLHF
>TRBV19|TRBD1|TRBJ2-1|-
TGTGCCAGTAGTCTCTCAGGGGGAGATGAGCAGTTCTTC
CASSLSGGDEQFF
>TRBV12-5|TRBD1|TRBJ1-5|once
TGTGCTAGTGGTTTGATCCGGGACAGGGTAGAAAATGATCAGCCCCAGCATTTT
CASGLIRDRVENDQPQHF
>TRBV25-1|TRBD1|TRBJ1-2|-
TGTGCCAGCAGTGAATCCCCGGGACAGGCTCGCGGCTACACCTTC
CASSESPGQARGYTF
>TRBV2|-|TRBJ2-5|few
TGTGCCAGCACCCAAGGAAGGAGCCGGGAGACCCAGTACTTC
CASTQGRSRETQYF
>TRBV12-3/TRBV12-4|-|TRBJ2-7|-
TGTGCCAGCCTTGGAGGCAGCTACGAGCAGTACTTC
CASLGGSYEQYF
>TRBV19|-|TRBJ2-7|-
TGTGCCAGTAGTGGGTGGACTTCCCACTCCTACGAGCAGTACTTC
CASSGWTSHSYEQYF
>TRBV27|TRBD1|TRBJ1-2|few
TGTGCCAGCAGCTTACAGGGGGTCGGGGACTATGGCTACACCTTC
CASSLQGVGDYGYTF
>TRBV28|-|TRBJ1-1|-
TGTGCCAGCAGTTGGGGGCAGACTGGAGCTTTCTTT
CASSWGQTGAFF
>TRBV3-1/TRBV3-2|TRBD1|TRBJ1-6|-
TGTGCCAGCAGCCAAGACAGGGGGCATAATTCACCCCTCCACTTT
CASSQDRGHNSPLHF
>TRBV5-3|TRBD1|TRBJ1-4|-
TGTGCCAGAAGCTTGGGGGACAGATATGAAAAACTGTTTTTT
CARSLGDRYEKLFF
>TRBV7-9|TRBD1|TRBJ1-1|-
TGTGCCAGCAGCGCACCGGGACAGGGGCCGCGGGGAGCTTTCTTT
CASSAPGQGPRGAFF
>TRBV5-4|TRBD1|TRBJ1-3|-
TGTGCCAGCAGCTGGGGACAGGGGGGGAACACCATATATTTT
CASSWGQGGNTIYF
>TRBV10-3|-|TRBJ2-3|-
TGTGCCACCCAGTACACCAGAAGAAACACAGATACGCAGTATTTT
CATQYTRRNTDTQYF
>TRBV12-3/TRBV12-4|-|TRBJ2-7|-
TGTGCCAGCAGTTTTGAGTTCTCCCACGAGCAGTACTTC
CASSFEFSHEQYF
>TRBV30|-|TRBJ2-3|-
TGTGCCTGGACGGGGTGGGAAGGGAGCACAGATACGCAGTATTTT
CAWTGWEGSTDTQYF
>TRBV7-8|-|TRBJ1-1|-
TGTGCCAGCAGTCTAATCTTCGACAGGAACACTGAAGCTTTCTTT
CASSLIFDRNTEAFF
>TRBV19|-|TRBJ1-1|few
TGTGCCAGTAGTATAAAACAGGGAGGGACTGAAGCTTTCTTT
CASSIKQGGTEAFF
>TRBV6-2/TRBV6-3|-|TRBJ1-1|-
TGTGCCAGCAGCGACGGGACTGAAGCTTTCTTT
CASSDGTEAFF
>TRBV24-1|-|TRBJ2-1|-
TGTGCCACCAGTGAGTCCGGGGTGCAGTTCTTC
CATSESGVQFF
>TRBV18|-|TRBJ1-6|-
TGTGCCAGCTCACCCCTGGAGGATCGATATAATTCACCCCTCCACTTT
CASSPLEDRYNSPLHF
>TRBV2|-|TRBJ1-2|-
TGTGCCAGCAGTACAATGCGACGGACTGGGGAAGGCTACACCTTC
CASSTMRRTGEGYTF
>TRBV12-3/TRBV12-4|-|TRBJ1-6|-
TGTGCCAGCAGTTTAGTTGAGAATTCACCCCTCCACTTT
CASSLVENSPLHF
>TRBV5-1|TRBD1|TRBJ2-7|-
TGCGCCAGCAGCCGCGACAGGGCGGGTGGGGAGCAGTACTTC
CASSRDRAGGEQYF
>TRBV27|-|TRBJ1-1|once
TGTGCCAGCAGCCGGACAGCGAACACTGAAGCTTTCTTT
CASSRTANTEAFF
>TRBV11-2|-|TRBJ2-5|-
TGTGCCAGCAGCTTACCCAGGGACCAAGAGACCCAGTACTTC
CASSLPRDQETQYF
>TRBV5-1|-|TRBJ1-2|-
TGCGCCAGCAGGGGGGGTACAACTCCCTATGGCTACACCTTC
CASRGGTTPYGYTF
>TRBV7-2|-|TRBJ1-1|-
TGTGCCAGCAGGGGAGATCTGGTATACACTGAAGCTTTCTTT
CASRGDLVYTEAFF
>TRBV7-8|-|TRBJ1-1|-
TGTGCCAGCAGCTCCACGGGGGGCCCCTTTCCCGAAGCTTTCTTT
CASSSTGGPFPEAFF